This is a list of T cell receptor beta chains from one sample in a study of liver allograft versus peripheral blood T cells. TCRdb ran MiXCR on the reads and lists one entry per CDR3 protein. The sample contains 10,000 to 14,000 distinct CDR3 sequences, 20% to 25% of which appear only once. Every receptor here comes from a human patient who had a liver transplant. Among the T cells, some may be from the graft donor. Each CDR3 is given with its conserved first and last residue. The D gene is left open where the match is weak. Clone size is shown for a subset of rows, as once, few, many or a class of expanded clone.

j_call	cdr3_length	v_call	clone_size	d_call	cdr3_aa	cdr3_nt
TRBJ1-5	13	TRBV15	medium-sized	NA	CATSQGLHQPQHF	TGTGCCACCAGCCAGGGGTTGCATCAGCCCCAGCATTTT
TRBJ1-1	14	TRBV27	NA	NA	CASSLSRGNTEAFF	TGTGCCAGCAGTTTATCACGGGGGAACACTGAAGCTTTCTTT
TRBJ1-1	15	TRBV10-3	medium-sized	NA	CATLQDQPLGTEAFF	TGTGCCACGCTACAGGATCAACCACTGGGGACTGAAGCTTTCTTT
TRBJ1-3	15	TRBV6-5	NA	NA	CASSYSSRGINTIYF	TGTGCCAGCAGTTACTCCTCCAGGGGTATCAACACCATATATTTT
TRBJ1-1	12	TRBV6-2/TRBV6-3	few	NA	CASKGPNTEAFF	TGTGCCAGCAAGGGACCAAACACTGAAGCTTTCTTT
TRBJ1-2	15	TRBV18	medium-sized	TRBD1	CASSPSRGPDYGYTF	TGTGCCAGCTCACCGTCCAGGGGGCCGGACTATGGCTACACCTTC
TRBJ1-2	16	TRBV6-5	medium-sized	NA	CASSLDGRTRNYGYTF	TGTGCCAGCAGTCTGGACGGTAGGACCCGGAACTATGGCTACACCTTC
TRBJ1-2	9	TRBV7-9	NA	NA	CAPDPGYTF	TGTGCGCCTGACCCTGGCTACACCTTC
TRBJ1-4	13	TRBV18	medium-sized	NA	CASSLGTNEKLFF	TGTGCCAGCTCATTGGGGACTAATGAAAAACTGTTTTTT
TRBJ2-7	14	TRBV6-2/TRBV6-3	few	TRBD1	CASRPGQEDYEQYF	TGTGCCAGCAGGCCGGGACAGGAGGACTACGAGCAGTACTTC
TRBJ1-2	13	TRBV7-2	medium-sized	NA	CASSLLTNYGYTF	TGTGCCAGCAGCTTATTAACAAACTATGGCTACACCTTC
TRBJ2-1	17	TRBV18	NA	TRBD2	CASSPFTGTSGYNEQFF	TGTGCCAGCTCACCATTTACCGGGACTAGCGGATACAATGAGCAGTTCTTC